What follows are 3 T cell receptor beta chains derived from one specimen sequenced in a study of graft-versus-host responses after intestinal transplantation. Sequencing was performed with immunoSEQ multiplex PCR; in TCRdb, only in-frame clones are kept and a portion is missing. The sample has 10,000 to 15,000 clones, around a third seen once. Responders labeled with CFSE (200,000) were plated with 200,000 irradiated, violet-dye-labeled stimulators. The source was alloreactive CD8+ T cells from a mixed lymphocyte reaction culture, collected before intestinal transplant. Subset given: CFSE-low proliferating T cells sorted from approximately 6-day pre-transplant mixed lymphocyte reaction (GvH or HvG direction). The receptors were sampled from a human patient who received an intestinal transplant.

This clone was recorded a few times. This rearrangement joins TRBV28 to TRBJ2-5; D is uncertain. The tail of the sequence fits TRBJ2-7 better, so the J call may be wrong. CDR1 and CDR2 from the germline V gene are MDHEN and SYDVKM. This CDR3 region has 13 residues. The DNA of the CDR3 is TGTGCCAGCAGCCATATGGGCTCCTACGAGCAGTACTTC. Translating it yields CASSHMGSYEQYF.

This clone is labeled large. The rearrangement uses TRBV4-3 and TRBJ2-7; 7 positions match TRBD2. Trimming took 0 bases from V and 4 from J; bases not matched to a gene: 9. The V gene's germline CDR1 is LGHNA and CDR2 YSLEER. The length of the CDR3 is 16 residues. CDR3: CASSQEGGGRDYEQYF. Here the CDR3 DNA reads TGCGCCAGCAGCCAAGAAGGAGGCGGGAGAGATTACGAGCAGTACTTC.

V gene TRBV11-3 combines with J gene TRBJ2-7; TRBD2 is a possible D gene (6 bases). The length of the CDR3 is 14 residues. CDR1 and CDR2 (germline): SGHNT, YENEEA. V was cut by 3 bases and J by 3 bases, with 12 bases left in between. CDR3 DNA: TGTGCCAGCAGCTTCGGGACTGCAAGCTACGAGCAGTACTTC. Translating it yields CASSFGTASYEQYF.